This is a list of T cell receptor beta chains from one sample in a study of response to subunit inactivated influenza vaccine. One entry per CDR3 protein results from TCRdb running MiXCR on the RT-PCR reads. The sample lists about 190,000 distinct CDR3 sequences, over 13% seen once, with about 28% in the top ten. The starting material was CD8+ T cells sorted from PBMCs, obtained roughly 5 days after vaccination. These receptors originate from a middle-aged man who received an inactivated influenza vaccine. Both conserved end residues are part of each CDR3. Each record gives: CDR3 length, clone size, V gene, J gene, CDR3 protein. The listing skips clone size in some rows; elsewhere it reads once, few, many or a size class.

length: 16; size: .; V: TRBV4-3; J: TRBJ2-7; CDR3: CASSQGEVNRGYEQYF
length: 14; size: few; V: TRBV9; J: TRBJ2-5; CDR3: CASSVGYLEETQYF
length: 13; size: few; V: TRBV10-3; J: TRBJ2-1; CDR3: CAISDGLYNEQFF
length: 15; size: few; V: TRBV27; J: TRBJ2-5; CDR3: CASSLLKGGLETQYF
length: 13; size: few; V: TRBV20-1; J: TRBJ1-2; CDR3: CSAWTGVPYGYTF
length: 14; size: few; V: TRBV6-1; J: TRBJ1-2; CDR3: CASRPPWGDYGYTF
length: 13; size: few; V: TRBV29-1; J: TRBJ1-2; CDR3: CSVDPGESYGYTF
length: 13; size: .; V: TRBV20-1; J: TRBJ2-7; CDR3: CSARAGDSYEQYF
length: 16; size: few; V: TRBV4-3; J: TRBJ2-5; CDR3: CASSQVLGTEQETQYF
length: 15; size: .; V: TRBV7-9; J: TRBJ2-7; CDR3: CASESGGSGAYEQYF
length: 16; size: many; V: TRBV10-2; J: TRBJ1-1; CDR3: CASSVARGAPGPEAFF
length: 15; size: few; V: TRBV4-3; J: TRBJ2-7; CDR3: CASSLKTSGPYEQYF